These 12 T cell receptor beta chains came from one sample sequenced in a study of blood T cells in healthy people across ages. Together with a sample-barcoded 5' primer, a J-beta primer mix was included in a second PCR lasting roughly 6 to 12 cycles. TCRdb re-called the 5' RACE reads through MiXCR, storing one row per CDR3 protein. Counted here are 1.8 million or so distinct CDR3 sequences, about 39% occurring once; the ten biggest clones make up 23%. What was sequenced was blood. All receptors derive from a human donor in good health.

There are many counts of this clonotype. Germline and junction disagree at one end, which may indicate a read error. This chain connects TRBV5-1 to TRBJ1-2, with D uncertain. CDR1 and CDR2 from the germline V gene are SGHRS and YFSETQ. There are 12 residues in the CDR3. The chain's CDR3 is CASSLPNYGYTF. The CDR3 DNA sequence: TGTGCCAGCAGCTTACCGAACTATGGCTACACCTTC.

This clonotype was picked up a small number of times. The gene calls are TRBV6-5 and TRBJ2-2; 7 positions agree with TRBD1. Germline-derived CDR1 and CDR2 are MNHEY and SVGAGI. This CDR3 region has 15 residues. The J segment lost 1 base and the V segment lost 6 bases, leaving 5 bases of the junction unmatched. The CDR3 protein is CASSRQGRNTGELFF. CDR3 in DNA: TGTGCCAGCAGCCGACAGGGTAGGAACACCGGGGAGCTGTTTTTT.

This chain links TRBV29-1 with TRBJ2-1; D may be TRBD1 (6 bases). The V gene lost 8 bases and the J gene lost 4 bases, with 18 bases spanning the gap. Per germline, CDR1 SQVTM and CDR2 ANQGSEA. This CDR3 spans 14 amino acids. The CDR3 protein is CSTMNRVSYNEQFF. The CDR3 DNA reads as TGCAGCACCATGAACAGGGTTTCGTACAATGAGCAGTTCTTC.

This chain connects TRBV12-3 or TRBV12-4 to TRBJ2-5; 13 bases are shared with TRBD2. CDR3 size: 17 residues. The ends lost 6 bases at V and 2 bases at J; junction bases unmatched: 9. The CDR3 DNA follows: TGTGCCAGCAGAAAGTTAGCGGGACTAGCGGGGCAAGAGACCCAGTACTTC. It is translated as CASRKLAGLAGQETQYF.

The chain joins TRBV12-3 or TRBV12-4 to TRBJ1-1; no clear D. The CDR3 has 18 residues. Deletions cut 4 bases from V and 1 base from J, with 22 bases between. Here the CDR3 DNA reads TGTGCCAGCAGTTCGATTCCTGTACTCAGTCACCCGAACACTGAAGCTTTCTTT. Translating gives CASSSIPVLSHPNTEAFF.

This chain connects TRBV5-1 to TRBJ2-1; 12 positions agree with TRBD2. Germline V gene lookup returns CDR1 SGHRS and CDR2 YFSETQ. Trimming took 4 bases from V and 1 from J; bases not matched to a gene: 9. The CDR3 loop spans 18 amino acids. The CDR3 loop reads CASSPLAGGPGSYNEQFF. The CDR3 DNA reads TGCGCCAGCAGCCCCCTAGCGGGGGGGCCTGGGTCCTACAATGAGCAGTTCTTC.

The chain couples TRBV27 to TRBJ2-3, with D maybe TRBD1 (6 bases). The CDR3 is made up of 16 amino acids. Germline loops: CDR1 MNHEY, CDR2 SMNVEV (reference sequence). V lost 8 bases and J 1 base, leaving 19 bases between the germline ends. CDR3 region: CASGSHGTPGTDTQYF. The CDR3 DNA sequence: TGTGCCAGCGGTTCACATGGGACACCCGGCACAGATACGCAGTATTTT.

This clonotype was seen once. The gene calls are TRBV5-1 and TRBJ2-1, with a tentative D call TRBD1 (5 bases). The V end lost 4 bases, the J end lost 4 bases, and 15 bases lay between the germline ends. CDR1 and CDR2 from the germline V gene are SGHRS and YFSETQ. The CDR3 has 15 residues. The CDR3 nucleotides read TGCGCCAGCAGCACGGATCCGGACACTTACAATGAGCAGTTCTTC. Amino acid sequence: CASSTDPDTYNEQFF. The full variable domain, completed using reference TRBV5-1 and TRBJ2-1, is KAGVTQTPRYLIKTRGQQVTLSCSPISGHRSVSWYQQTPGQGLQFLFEYFSETQRNKGNFPGRFSGRQFSNSRSEMNVSTLELGDSALYLCASSTDPDTYNEQFFGPGTRLTVL.

CDR3 DNA: TGTGCCAGCAGCTTAGCGTCGAGAGCGGGGGGCACAGATACGCAGTATTTT. This sequence encodes CASSLASRAGGTDTQYF. The chain employs TRBV7-2 and TRBJ2-3, with 8 nucleotides matching TRBD2. Trimming cost V 0 bases and J 1 base; bases outside gene matches: 6. Looked up from germline, CDR1 is SGHTA and CDR2 is FQGNSA. The CDR3 loop spans 17 amino acids.

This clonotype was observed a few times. The CDR3 region is CASYSGTGSYEQYF. Written as DNA, the CDR3 is TGTGCCAGCTATTCCGGGACAGGGAGCTACGAGCAGTACTTC. V usage is TRBV27 and J usage is TRBJ2-7, with 9 bases matching TRBD1. CDR1 is MNHEY and CDR2 is SMNVEV in the germline V gene (reference sequence). V lost 8 bases and J lost 3; bases outside the gene matches: 8. This CDR3 spans 14 amino acids.

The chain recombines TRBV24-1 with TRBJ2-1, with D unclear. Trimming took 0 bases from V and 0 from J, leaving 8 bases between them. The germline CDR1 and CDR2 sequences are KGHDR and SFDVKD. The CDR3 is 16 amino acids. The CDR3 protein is CATSDLDPSSYNEQFF. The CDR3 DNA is TGTGCCACCAGTGATTTGGATCCGAGCTCCTACAATGAGCAGTTCTTC.

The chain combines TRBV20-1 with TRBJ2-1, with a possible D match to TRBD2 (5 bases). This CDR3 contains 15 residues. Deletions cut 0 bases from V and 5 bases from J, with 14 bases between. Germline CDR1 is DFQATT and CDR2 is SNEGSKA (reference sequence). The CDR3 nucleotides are TGCAGTGCTAGAGATAGAAGAACCGGGAACAATGAGCAGTTCTTC. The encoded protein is CSARDRRTGNNEQFF.